This entry lists 25 T cell receptor beta chains sequenced from one sample in a study of blood T cell repertoires in COVID-19. The method was immunoSEQ multiplex PCR; TCRdb's version includes in-frame clones alone and lacks a portion of them. The table shows fewer than 250,000 clones, with approximately 89% occurring only once. Sequenced sample: peripheral blood. These receptors were taken from a woman between 55 and 75 years old who had recovered from COVID-19.

The V gene is TRBV6-5, the J gene TRBJ2-3; 10 bases align to TRBD2. The CDR3 has 15 residues. V dropped 8 bases and J dropped 6; count of bases not matched to a gene: 11. Germline-derived CDR1 and CDR2 are MNHEY and SVGAGI. In DNA form, the CDR3 reads TGTGCCAGCCACTCACGAGCGGGGGGGTCGGATACGCAGTATTTT. Protein product: CASHSRAGGSDTQYF.

The chain couples TRBV5-5 to TRBJ2-7, with TRBD2 matching over 11 bases. From germline, CDR1 is SGHKS and CDR2 YYEKEE (reference sequence). CDR3 length: 15 amino acids. Trimming removed 4 bases from V and 4 bases from J; junction bases left unmatched: 7. The CDR3 DNA sequence: TGTGCCAGCAGCCCGGGACTAGCGGTTGGGTACGAGCAGTACTTC. Its translation: CASSPGLAVGYEQYF.

The chain carries TRBV6-6 and TRBJ2-7; 11 bases fit TRBD1. Germline values: CDR1 MNHNY, CDR2 SVGAGI (reference sequence). V shed 7 bases, J shed 4 bases, and the junction held 6 bases outside the gene matches. The CDR3 is made up of 14 amino acids. CDR3 in DNA: TGTGCCAGCACCTGGACAGGGGGCCCGTACGAGCAGTACTTC. This translates into CASTWTGGPYEQYF.

The chain has TRBV9 and TRBJ1-1; 7 nucleotides align to TRBD1. Germline CDR1 and CDR2: SGDLS and YYNGEE. Trimming removed 2 bases from V and 6 bases from J; junction bases left unmatched: 7. This CDR3 has 14 residues. The CDR3 loop is CASSVTGLSAEAFF. CDR3 coding DNA: TGTGCCAGCAGCGTGACAGGGCTCAGCGCTGAAGCTTTCTTT.

This clone has only one observation. This chain connects TRBV3-1 (or the pseudogene TRBV3-2) to TRBJ1-4; 8 positions agree with TRBD1. CDR3 length equals 14 residues. CDR1 is LGHDT, CDR2 YNNKEL, per germline (reference sequence). V trimming: 4 bases; J trimming: 7 bases; junction bases outside the gene matches: 5. The CDR3 DNA reads as TGTGCCAGCAGCCGACAGGGGAGAGGTGAAAAACTGTTTTTT. Translation: CASSRQGRGEKLFF.

The chain joins TRBV7-3 to TRBJ2-1; possible D gene TRBD1, 5 bases. The CDR3 contains 14 residues. With 2 bases removed from V and 7 bases from J, the gap between germline ends came to 12 bases. Germline CDR1 and CDR2: SGHTA and FQGTGA. The CDR3 here is CASSLGGALNEQFF. CDR3 DNA sequence: TGTGCCAGCAGCTTAGGTGGGGCCCTTAATGAGCAGTTCTTC.

V usage is TRBV7-8 and J usage is TRBJ2-7, with D unresolved. V was shortened by 0 bases and J by 5 bases, with 8 bases between the two germline ends. The germline CDR1 and CDR2 sequences are SGHVS and FQNEAQ. There are 13 residues in the CDR3. DNA of the CDR3: TGTGCCAGCAGCTTAGCTGGGCGAAACGAGCAGTACTTC. This translates into CASSLAGRNEQYF.

The chain has TRBV27 and TRBJ1-1; D might be TRBD1 (6 bases). The germline V gene encodes CDR1 MNHEY and CDR2 SMNVEV (reference sequence). Trimming shortened V by 5 bases and J by 9 bases, and 16 bases separated the two germline ends. The CDR3 sequence is 13 residues long. The CDR3 nucleotides read TGTGCCAGCAGTGGGCAGGGGTGGCGGAAAGCTTTCTTT. As protein: CASSGQGWRKAFF.

The V and J genes are TRBV9 and TRBJ1-4, with D perhaps matching TRBD1 (6 bases). The CDR3 runs 15 residues. Germline-derived CDR1 and CDR2 are SGDLS and YYNGEE. The V end was cut by 2 bases, the J end by 6 bases, with 14 bases between. DNA for the CDR3: TGTGCCAGCAGCGTCCAGGGGACCGCGGATGAAAAACTGTTTTTT. Translated, it gives CASSVQGTADEKLFF. The whole variable domain, filled in from reference TRBV9 and TRBJ1-4, reads DSGVTQTPKHLITATGQRVTLRCSPRSGDLSVYWYQQSLDQGLQFLIQYYNGEERAKGNILERFSAQQFPDLHSELNLSSLELGDSALYFCASSVQGTADEKLFFGSGTQLSVL.

This clone was picked up one time. This chain uses TRBV7-2 with TRBJ2-1; the match to TRBD2 covers 12 bases. The CDR3 has 17 amino acids. Per the germline V gene, CDR1 is SGHTA and CDR2 is FQGNSA. Germline trimming cut 1 base from V and 6 bases from J; bases unmatched to any gene: 7. For the CDR3, the DNA is TGTGCCAGCAGCTTAGTTTCTAGCGGGGGGGCTTTCAATGAGCAGTTCTTC. Residues: CASSLVSSGGAFNEQFF.

This chain uses TRBV20-1 with TRBJ1-1; TRBD1 might be the D (6 bases). The CDR3 length is 13 residues. From germline, CDR1 is DFQATT and CDR2 SNEGSKA (reference sequence). Trimming took 3 bases from V and 4 from J, leaving 12 bases between them. The CDR3 is CSASLTRGTEAFF. CDR3 DNA: TGCAGTGCTAGTCTCACCAGGGGCACTGAAGCTTTCTTT.

The rearrangement joins TRBV27 to TRBJ1-3, with TRBD1 identical over 9 bases. Germline CDR1 reads MNHEY; CDR2 reads SMNVEV (reference sequence). V shed 5 bases, J shed 2 bases, and the junction held 7 bases outside the gene matches. The CDR3 sequence is 16 residues long. CDR3 nucleotides: TGTGCCAGCAGTCCCGTGGACAGGGGCACTGGAAACACCATATATTTT. Amino acid sequence: CASSPVDRGTGNTIYF.

This chain links TRBV28 with TRBJ2-7, with D possibly matching TRBD2 (5 bases). The CDR3 consists of 16 residues. Germline CDR1 reads MDHEN; CDR2 reads SYDVKM. V lost 5 bases and J lost 3, with 20 bases in between. In nucleotides, the CDR3 is TGTGCCAGCAGTCCACCCGACGCCGGGGTTAACTACGAGCAGTACTTC. It is translated as CASSPPDAGVNYEQYF.

This sequence joins TRBV9 and TRBJ2-1; 7 bases line up with TRBD2. Germline assignment: CDR1 SGDLS and CDR2 YYNGEE. V was clipped by 0 bases and J by 9 bases; unmatched bases: 6. This CDR3 spans 14 amino acids. CDR3 protein: CASSVAGTIVEQFF. The CDR3 DNA follows: TGTGCCAGCAGCGTAGCGGGGACTATAGTTGAGCAGTTCTTC.

This clone has just a few counts. The V call is TRBV9, the J call TRBJ2-7; 11 bases line up with TRBD2. V lost 4 bases and J lost 5; bases outside the gene matches: 8. This CDR3 is 15 amino acids long. CDR1 is SGDLS, CDR2 YYNGEE, per germline. The CDR3 sequence is CASSPLAGGLHEQYF. The DNA for the CDR3 is TGTGCCAGCAGCCCCTTAGCGGGGGGGCTCCACGAGCAGTACTTC. The complete variable domain, with remaining parts taken from reference TRBV9 and TRBJ2-7, reads DSGVTQTPKHLITATGQRVTLRCSPRSGDLSVYWYQQSLDQGLQFLIQYYNGEERAKGNILERFSAQQFPDLHSELNLSSLELGDSALYFCASSPLAGGLHEQYFGPGTRLTVT.

This clone appeared a single time. The rearrangement uses TRBV28 and TRBJ1-6, with 7 bases that match TRBD1. The germline CDR1 and CDR2 sequences are MDHEN and SYDVKM. The CDR3 consists of 14 residues. V shed 8 bases, J shed 11 bases, and the junction held 12 bases outside the gene matches. CDR3 nucleotide sequence: TGTGCCAGCGCCTCACAGGGGTCTATGCCACCCCTCCACTTT. Translated, it gives CASASQGSMPPLHF.

V and J are TRBV7-8 and TRBJ1-5; D possibly corresponds to TRBD1 (5 bases). Trimming left V 3 bases short and J 2 bases short, with 8 bases between. This CDR3 is 14 amino acids long. The germline gives CDR1 SGHVS, CDR2 FQNEAQ. The DNA of the CDR3 is TGTGCCAGCAGCTTCACGGGGGGCAATCAGCCCCAGCATTTT. Amino acids: CASSFTGGNQPQHF.

This clone came up a few times. The chain combines TRBV7-9 with TRBJ1-2, with a tentative D call TRBD1 (5 bases). Germline V gene sequence: CDR1 SEHNR, CDR2 FQNEAQ (reference sequence). Trimming took 1 base from V and 6 from J, leaving 12 bases between them. The CDR3 spans 14 residues. CDR3 sequence: CASSLEGQGDGYTF. The DNA of the CDR3 is TGTGCCAGCAGCTTAGAAGGCCAAGGGGATGGCTACACCTTC.

The chain is built from TRBV27 and TRBJ1-4; perhaps TRBD1 as D (5 bases). Between the trimmed V and J ends, which lost 2 bases and 0 bases, there was a span of 13 bases. Germline V gene data show CDR1 as MNHEY and CDR2 as SMNVEV (reference sequence). CDR3 size: 17 residues. The CDR3 is CASSLPKPGATNEKLFF. In DNA, the CDR3 is TGTGCCAGCAGTTTACCGAAACCGGGGGCAACTAATGAAAAACTGTTTTTT.

V usage is TRBV2 and J usage is TRBJ1-3; a weak D match, TRBD1 (6 bases). The CDR3 extends over 15 amino acids. Per germline, CDR1 SNHLY and CDR2 FYNNEI. V was trimmed by 8 bases and J by 0 bases, leaving 14 bases between them. For the CDR3, the DNA is TGTGCCAGCTTTGACAGGCAGTTCTCTGGAAACACCATATATTTT. Translation: CASFDRQFSGNTIYF.

The V gene is TRBV6-6, the J gene TRBJ2-7, with D perhaps TRBD2 (6 bases). Germline V gene lookup returns CDR1 MNHNY and CDR2 SVGAGI (reference sequence). Trimming cost V 5 bases and J 2 bases, with 16 bases left between them. CDR3 length: 15 residues. CDR3 sequence (DNA): TGTGCCAGCAGTCCCCCCGCGGGGTTTGCCTACGAGCAGTACTTC. It specifies CASSPPAGFAYEQYF.

J is TRBJ1-1 and V is TRBV5-4, with unresolved D. This CDR3 region has 12 residues. Germline CDR1 reads SGHNT; CDR2 reads YYREEE (reference sequence). Trimming left V 2 bases short and J 8 bases short, with 10 bases between. This CDR3 reads CASSFLHGEAFF. The CDR3 DNA sequence: TGTGCCAGCAGCTTTCTGCATGGCGAAGCTTTCTTT.

The sample holds a few counts of this clone. The chain uses TRBV5-1 and TRBJ1-6; perhaps TRBD1 as D (5 bases). V dropped 0 bases and J dropped 8 bases, with 15 bases sitting between them. This CDR3 region has 16 residues. Germline assignment: CDR1 SGHRS and CDR2 YFSETQ. Written as DNA, the CDR3 is TGCGCCAGCAGCTTGGTCTCGGGCGGGGGGGATTCACCCCTCCACTTT. As protein: CASSLVSGGGDSPLHF.

The chain has TRBV19 and TRBJ1-5; maybe TRBD1 (6 bases). Germline V CDR1 and CDR2: LNHDA, SQIVND (reference sequence). Trimming cost V 10 bases and J 7 bases, with 17 bases left between them. This CDR3 contains 13 residues. CDR3: CATSRGGRQPQHF. The CDR3 bases are TGTGCCACCTCACGGGGGGGGCGGCAGCCCCAGCATTTT.

CDR3 coding DNA: TGTGCCAGCGGGACAGGGGCACTCACAGATACGCAGTATTTT. Translating it yields CASGTGALTDTQYF. The J gene is TRBJ2-3, the V gene TRBV19; 10 positions agree with TRBD1. Germline values: CDR1 LNHDA, CDR2 SQIVND (reference sequence). Germline trimming cut 9 bases from V and 2 bases from J; bases unmatched to any gene: 5. The CDR3 contains 14 residues.